These 23 T cell receptor beta chains share one sample of origin, sequenced in a study of monozygotic twins with inflammatory bowel disease. TCRdb re-called the 5' RACE reads; every CDR3 protein appears as one record, without DNA. This repertoire includes 350,000 to 500,000 distinct CDR3 sequences. The sequencing input was blood. These receptor sequences come from a human donor with ulcerative colitis or Crohn's disease, or a healthy co-twin of an affected twin (not recorded which).

The chain recombines TRBV12-3 or TRBV12-4 with TRBJ1-1; TCRdb names TRBD1, which stays unverified in the absence of DNA. The CDR3 has 11 amino acids. The CDR3 region is CASTPGAEAFF.

The chain recombines TRBV5-1 with TRBJ2-7; the D call of TRBD2 rests on TCRdb alone, since no DNA is present to check it. The CDR3 covers 15 residues. CDR1 and CDR2 from the germline V gene are SGHRS and YFSETQ. CDR3: CASSPEGLAVNEQYF.

The V and J genes are TRBV5-5 and TRBJ1-1. From germline, CDR1 is SGHKS and CDR2 YYEKEE (reference sequence). CDR3 size: 15 residues. The CDR3 protein is CASSLERVGVTEAFF.

This sequence joins TRBV5-1 and TRBJ2-1; TCRdb lists TRBD1, though no DNA is available to test this call. Germline CDR1 and CDR2: SGHRS and YFSETQ. The CDR3 length is 16 residues. CDR3 sequence reads: CASSLGWRQGLDEQFF.

This rearrangement joins TRBV5-5 to TRBJ2-2; TCRdb's D gene call, TRBD1, goes unchecked for lack of DNA. The CDR3 consists of 17 residues. CDR1 is SGHKS and CDR2 is YYEKEE in the germline V gene (reference sequence). CDR3 sequence: CASSVRVLQGNTGELFF.

V and J are TRBV20-1 and TRBJ1-1. Germline CDR1 and CDR2: DFQATT and SNEGSKA (reference sequence). CDR3 length: 15 amino acids. This chain's CDR3 is CSARDPSGPNTEAFF.

The rearrangement links TRBV28 to TRBJ1-6. The CDR3 is 14 residues long. Germline CDR1 reads MDHEN; CDR2 reads SYDVKM. The CDR3 loop is CASGKQFYNSPLHF.

V is TRBV12-3 or TRBV12-4 and J is TRBJ2-2. CDR3 length equals 15 residues. The CDR3 spells CASSFLDINTGELFF.

The CDR3 reads CATSDLPPSGAEGEQFF. The gene calls are TRBV24-1 and TRBJ2-1; TCRdb gives TRBD2 as the D gene, but with no DNA this cannot be confirmed. The CDR3 is made up of 17 amino acids. Germline V gives CDR1 KGHDR, CDR2 SFDVKD.

V and J are TRBV7-9 and TRBJ2-4; TCRdb calls TRBD2, which cannot be checked without DNA. The germline CDR1 and CDR2 sequences are SEHNR and FQNEAQ (reference sequence). The CDR3 runs to 16 residues. The CDR3 loop is CASSSGTSRAKNIQYF.

The chain is built from TRBV6-9 and TRBJ2-7; TCRdb's assignment of TRBD1 cannot be checked, as there is no DNA. CDR1 MNHGY and CDR2 SVAAGI come from the germline V gene. CDR3 size: 15 residues. The CDR3 is CASSYGGHRSYEQYF.

V gene TRBV7-2 combines with J gene TRBJ2-1. Germline V lookup: CDR1 SGHTA, CDR2 FQGNSA. The CDR3 is 15 amino acids. CDR3 loop: CASSFGGDSYNEQFF. Full variable domain (missing parts from reference TRBV7-2 and TRBJ2-1): GAGVSQSPSNKVTEKGKDVELRCDPISGHTALYWYRQSLGQGLEFLIYFQGNSAPDKSGLPSDRFSAERTGGSVSTLTIQRTQQEDSAVYLCASSFGGDSYNEQFFGPGTRLTVL.

This chain uses TRBV12-3 or TRBV12-4 with TRBJ2-5. The CDR3 totals 13 residues. CDR3 amino acids: CASSHLRGETQYF.

This rearrangement joins TRBV18 to TRBJ1-1; there is no DNA to check the TCRdb D call of TRBD1. Germline CDR1 and CDR2: KGHSH and LQKENI. This CDR3 is 13 amino acids long. CDR3 loop: CASSWSRAGEAFF. Based on the CDR3 plus reference TRBV18 and TRBJ1-1, the full variable domain is NAGVMQNPRHLVRRRGQEARLRCSPMKGHSHVYWYRQLPEEGLKFMVYLQKENIIDESGMPKERFSAEFPKEGPSILRIQQVVRGDSAAYFCASSWSRAGEAFFGQGTRLTVV.

The V gene is TRBV28, the J gene TRBJ2-1. Germline V gene data show CDR1 as MDHEN and CDR2 as SYDVKM. The CDR3 has 12 amino acids. CDR3 residues: CASSPYIGEQFF.

The V call is TRBV12-3 or TRBV12-4, the J call TRBJ1-4; TCRdb's D call, TRBD1, is unchecked because there is no DNA. The CDR3 is 15 amino acids. CDR3 sequence: CASRPRGGQSGKLFF.

The rearrangement uses TRBV5-1 and TRBJ2-1; TCRdb calls TRBD2, which cannot be checked without DNA. The CDR3 contains 15 residues. Germline loops: CDR1 SGHRS, CDR2 YFSETQ. CDR3: CASASGGASYNEQFF.

The V gene is TRBV5-6, the J gene TRBJ1-1. Germline assignment: CDR1 SGHDT and CDR2 YYEEEE. This CDR3 has 11 amino acids. CDR3 loop: CASSLFTEAFF.

The chain couples TRBV6-1 to TRBJ2-7; with no DNA, the TCRdb D assignment of TRBD1 cannot be verified. The germline V gene has CDR1 MNHNS and CDR2 SASEGT. The CDR3 is 14 amino acids. The CDR3 protein is CASSEPGQGDEQYF.

The V and J genes are TRBV7-2 and TRBJ2-5; TCRdb's D call of TRBD1 is untestable without DNA. This CDR3 contains 14 residues. The germline gives CDR1 SGHTA, CDR2 FQGNSA. CDR3: CASSGSGGGGTQYF.

The CDR3 loop reads CASRLQGTGANVLTF. The gene calls are TRBV27 and TRBJ2-6; TCRdb returns TRBD1, unconfirmable since there is no DNA. Germline V gives CDR1 MNHEY, CDR2 SMNVEV (reference sequence). This CDR3 has 15 amino acids.

This chain uses TRBV3-1 with TRBJ1-1; TCRdb lists TRBD1, though no DNA is available to test this call. This CDR3 is built from 17 residues. Germline lookup yields CDR1 LGHDT and CDR2 YNNKEL (reference sequence). The CDR3 here is CASSLTGGRVVNTEAFF.

This chain joins TRBV14 and TRBJ1-1; TCRdb designates TRBD1, a call that cannot be tested without DNA. The CDR3 consists of 15 residues. Germline V gene data show CDR1 as SGHDN and CDR2 as FVKESK. The CDR3 sequence: CASRWPAASGPEAFF.